This T cell receptor (beta chain) was obtained from a study of cytomegalovirus exposure and HLA in healthy donors. Findings and limits, study-wide: Some public TCRs appeared in many individuals, while most sequences were rare. In vitro assays verified that a few CMV-associated chains recognized CMV antigens specifically.

As for this clone: No antigen is known for it.

TCRdb keeps only in-frame clones here, not all; method: immunoSEQ multiplex PCR. The data show about 49,000 clones, with around 94% seen just once and over 1.1% held by the top ten. Donors were drawn from the approximately 120-subject validation cohort, separate from the approximately 700-subject first cohort. Material: PBMCs. The TCR comes from a man aged 18 to 29 in good health and CMV-seronegative.

The CDR3 nucleotides read TGCGCCAGCAGCCGAGAGACTAGCGGGAGGCTCGTCACCGGGGAGCTGTTTTTT. Amino acid sequence: CASSRETSGRLVTGELFF. The J gene is TRBJ2-2, the V gene TRBV4-3, with 13 bases aligning to TRBD2. Germline V CDR1 and CDR2: LGHNA, YSLEER. The length of the CDR3 is 18 residues. The V segment lost 4 bases and the J segment 4 bases; nucleotides outside the gene matches: 9.